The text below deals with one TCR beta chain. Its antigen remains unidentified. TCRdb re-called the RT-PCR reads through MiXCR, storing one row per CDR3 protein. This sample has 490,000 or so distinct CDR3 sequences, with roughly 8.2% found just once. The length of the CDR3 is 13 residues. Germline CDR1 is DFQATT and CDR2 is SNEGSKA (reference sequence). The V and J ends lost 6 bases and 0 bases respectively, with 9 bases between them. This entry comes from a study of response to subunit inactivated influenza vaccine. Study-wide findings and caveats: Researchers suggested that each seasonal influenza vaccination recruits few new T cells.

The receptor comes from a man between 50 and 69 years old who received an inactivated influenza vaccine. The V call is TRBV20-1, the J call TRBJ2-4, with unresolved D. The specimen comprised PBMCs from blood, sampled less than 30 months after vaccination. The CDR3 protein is CSARAVAKNIQYF. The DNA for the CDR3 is TGCAGTGCCCGGGCTGTAGCCAAAAACATTCAGTACTTC.